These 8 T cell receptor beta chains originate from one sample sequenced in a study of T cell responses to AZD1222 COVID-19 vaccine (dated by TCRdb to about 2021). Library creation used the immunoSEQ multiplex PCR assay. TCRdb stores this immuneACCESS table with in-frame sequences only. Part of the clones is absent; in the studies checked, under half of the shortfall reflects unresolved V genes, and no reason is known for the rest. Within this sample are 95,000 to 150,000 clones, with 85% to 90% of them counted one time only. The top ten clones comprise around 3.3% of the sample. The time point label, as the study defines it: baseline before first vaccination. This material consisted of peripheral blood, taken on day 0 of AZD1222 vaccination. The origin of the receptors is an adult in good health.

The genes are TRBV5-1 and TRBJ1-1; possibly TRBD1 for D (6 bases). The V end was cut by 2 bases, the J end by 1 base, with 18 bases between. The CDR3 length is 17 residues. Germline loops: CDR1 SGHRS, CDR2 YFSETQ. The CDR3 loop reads CASSFLGGRISNTEAFF. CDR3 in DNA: TGCGCCAGCAGCTTCCTGGGGGGGCGAATTTCGAACACTGAAGCTTTCTTT.

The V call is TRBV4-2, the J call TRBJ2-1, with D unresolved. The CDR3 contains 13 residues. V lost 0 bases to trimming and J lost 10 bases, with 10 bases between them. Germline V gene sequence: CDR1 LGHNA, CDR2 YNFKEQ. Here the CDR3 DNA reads TGTGCCAGCAGCCAAGATATCGGGTGGGAGCAGTTCTTC. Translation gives CASSQDIGWEQFF.

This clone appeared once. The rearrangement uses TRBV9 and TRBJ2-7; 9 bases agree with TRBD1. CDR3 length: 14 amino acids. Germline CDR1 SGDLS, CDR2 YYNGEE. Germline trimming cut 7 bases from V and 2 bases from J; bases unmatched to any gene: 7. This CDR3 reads CASSPGQGTYEQYF. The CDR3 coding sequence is TGTGCCAGCTCCCCGGGACAGGGTACCTACGAGCAGTACTTC.

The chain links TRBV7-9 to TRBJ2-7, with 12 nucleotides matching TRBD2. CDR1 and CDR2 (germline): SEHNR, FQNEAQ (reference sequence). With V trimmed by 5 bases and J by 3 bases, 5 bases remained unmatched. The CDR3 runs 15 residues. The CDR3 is CASSRTSGAFYEQYF. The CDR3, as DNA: TGTGCCAGCAGCCGGACTAGCGGGGCTTTCTACGAGCAGTACTTC.

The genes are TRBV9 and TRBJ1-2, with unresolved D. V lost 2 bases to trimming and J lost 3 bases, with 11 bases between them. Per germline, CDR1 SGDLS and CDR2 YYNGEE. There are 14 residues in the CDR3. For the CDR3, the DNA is TGTGCCAGCAGCGTGGGCGTTACTGACTATGGCTACACCTTC. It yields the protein CASSVGVTDYGYTF.

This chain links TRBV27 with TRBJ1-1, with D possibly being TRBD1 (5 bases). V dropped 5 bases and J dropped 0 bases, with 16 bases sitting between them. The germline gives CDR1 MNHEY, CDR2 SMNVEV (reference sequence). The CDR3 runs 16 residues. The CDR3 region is CASSPSLGEVNTEAFF. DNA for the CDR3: TGTGCCAGCAGTCCCAGCCTGGGGGAGGTGAACACTGAAGCTTTCTTT.

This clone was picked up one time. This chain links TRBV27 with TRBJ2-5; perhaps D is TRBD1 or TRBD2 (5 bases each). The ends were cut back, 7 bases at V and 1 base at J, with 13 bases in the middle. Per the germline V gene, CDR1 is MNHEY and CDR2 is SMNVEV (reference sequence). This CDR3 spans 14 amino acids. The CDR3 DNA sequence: TGTGCCAGCACCCTTACAGGACTCCAAGAGACCCAGTACTTC. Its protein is CASTLTGLQETQYF.

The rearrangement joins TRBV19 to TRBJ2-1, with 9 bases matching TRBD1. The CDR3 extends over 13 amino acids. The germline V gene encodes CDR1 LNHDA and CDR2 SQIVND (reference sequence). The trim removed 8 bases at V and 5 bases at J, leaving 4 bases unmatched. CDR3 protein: CASWTGVNNEQFF. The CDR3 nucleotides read TGTGCCAGTTGGACAGGGGTCAACAATGAGCAGTTCTTC.